Below, 13 T cell receptor beta chains from the same sample are listed, as sequenced in a study of blood T cell repertoires in COVID-19. Profiled with immunoSEQ multiplex PCR; TCRdb holds only in-frame clones, not every one. Among approximately 430,000 clones listed, roughly 90% were seen once. Sequencing used peripheral blood. These receptor sequences come from a woman aged 25 to 39 with active or convalescent COVID-19.

J is TRBJ2-7 and V is TRBV10-3; 9 bases map to TRBD1. The CDR3 runs 19 residues. CDR1 and CDR2 (germline): ENHRY, SYGVKD. The V segment lost 6 bases and the J segment 0 bases; nucleotides outside the gene matches: 18. The CDR3 is CAISLDDTGGQGSSYEQYF. CDR3 DNA: TGTGCCATCAGCCTTGACGATACAGGAGGACAGGGGTCCTCCTACGAGCAGTACTTC.

The CDR3 DNA follows: TGTGCCAGTAGTCGGACAGGGTGGCTATATGGCTACACCTTC. It translates to CASSRTGWLYGYTF. The chain uses TRBV19 and TRBJ1-2; the match to TRBD1 covers 8 bases. This CDR3 contains 14 residues. CDR1 is LNHDA and CDR2 is SQIVND in the germline V gene (reference sequence). With V trimmed by 5 bases and J by 5 bases, 7 bases remained unmatched.

In the case of this clone: Additional DNA sequences in this sample encode the identical CDR3. The J gene is TRBJ1-5, the V gene TRBV6-5; no definite D call. Germline CDR1 reads MNHEY; CDR2 reads SVGAGI. The V and J ends lost 0 bases and 0 bases respectively, with 6 bases between them. This CDR3 region has 15 residues. This CDR3 is CASSYSSGSNQPQHF. DNA of the CDR3: TGTGCCAGCAGTTACTCTTCAGGTAGCAATCAGCCCCAGCATTTT.

The CDR3 DNA is TGTGCCTGGAGTGTCCACATGAATGAAAAACTGTTTTTT. This gives the protein CAWSVHMNEKLFF. This chain joins TRBV30 and TRBJ1-4; D is unclear. V lost 0 bases and J 5 bases, leaving 7 bases between the germline ends. The CDR3 covers 13 residues. From germline, CDR1 is GTSNPN and CDR2 SVGIG (reference sequence).

The chain uses TRBV7-2 and TRBJ2-1; 8 bases line up with TRBD2. With V trimmed by 1 base and J by 6 bases, 11 bases remained unmatched. Germline CDR1 reads SGHTA; CDR2 reads FQGNSA. The CDR3 has 17 amino acids. In DNA, the CDR3 is TGTGCCAGCAGCTTAGTGCCCCAACTAGCGGAGAGCAATGAGCAGTTCTTC. It yields the protein CASSLVPQLAESNEQFF.

The chain's CDR3 is CAGGWGVEQYF. CDR3 nucleotides: TGTGCAGGTGGATGGGGCGTCGAGCAGTACTTC. This chain uses TRBV6-5 with TRBJ2-7, with a weak D call TRBD1 (5 bases). In germline, CDR1 is MNHEY, CDR2 SVGAGI. The CDR3 contains 11 residues.

The count of this clone is one. The chain recombines TRBV7-9 with TRBJ1-3; unclear D gene. CDR3 size: 14 residues. Per the germline V gene, CDR1 is SEHNR and CDR2 is FQNEAQ (reference sequence). Between the trimmed V and J ends, which lost 0 bases and 3 bases, there was a span of 6 bases. The CDR3 is CASSLAGSGNTIYF. CDR3 sequence (DNA): TGTGCCAGCAGCTTAGCGGGGAGTGGAAACACCATATATTTT.

The chain has TRBV18 and TRBJ1-4, with TRBD1 matching 7 bases. Germline V lookup: CDR1 KGHSH, CDR2 LQKENI. Germline trimming cut 5 bases from V and 8 bases from J; bases unmatched to any gene: 5. The CDR3 runs 13 residues. The CDR3 region is CASSKTGFEKLFF. DNA for the CDR3: TGTGCCAGCTCAAAGACAGGGTTCGAAAAACTGTTTTTT.

The rearrangement uses TRBV19 and TRBJ2-1; the match to TRBD2 covers 9 bases. The CDR3 spans 16 residues. CDR1 is LNHDA and CDR2 is SQIVND in the germline V gene (reference sequence). With V trimmed by 2 bases and J by 2 bases, 4 bases remained unmatched. The CDR3 DNA reads as TGTGCCAGTAGTATAATAGCGGGAGAAGCCTACAATGAGCAGTTCTTC. It codes for CASSIIAGEAYNEQFF.

This rearrangement joins TRBV6-1 to TRBJ2-7, with D perhaps TRBD2 (6 bases). V was pared by 4 bases and J by 0 bases, with 16 bases between. The CDR3 loop spans 16 amino acids. Germline loops: CDR1 MNHNS, CDR2 SASEGT. The CDR3 reads CASSGPGGPGSYEQYF. The DNA for the CDR3 is TGTGCCAGCAGTGGACCCGGGGGTCCCGGCTCCTACGAGCAGTACTTC.

The V call is TRBV6-5, the J call TRBJ1-5, with a tentative D call TRBD1 (5 bases). Trimming shortened V by 2 bases and J by 6 bases, and 14 bases separated the two germline ends. Germline-derived CDR1 and CDR2 are MNHEY and SVGAGI. This CDR3 is built from 15 residues. This CDR3 is CASSYLGGLFQPQHF. The CDR3 coding sequence is TGTGCCAGCAGTTACCTGGGGGGGTTGTTTCAGCCCCAGCATTTT.

The gene calls are TRBV9 and TRBJ2-3, with 12 bases lining up with TRBD2. This CDR3 contains 16 residues. Looked up from germline, CDR1 is SGDLS and CDR2 is YYNGEE. J gave up 5 bases and V 4 bases, and 8 bases lay outside the gene matches. The CDR3: CASSTDLAGGRDTQYF. The DNA for the CDR3 is TGTGCCAGCAGCACCGATCTAGCGGGAGGGAGAGATACGCAGTATTTT.

The V call is TRBV4-1, the J call TRBJ2-7; 9 positions match TRBD1. The CDR3 sequence is 17 residues long. The J segment lost 6 bases and the V segment lost 0 bases, leaving 12 bases of the junction unmatched. In germline, CDR1 is MGHRA, CDR2 YSYEKL. CDR3 loop: CASSQDLGTGKSGEQYF. The CDR3 DNA sequence: TGCGCCAGCAGCCAAGATCTTGGGACAGGGAAGTCTGGCGAGCAGTACTTC.